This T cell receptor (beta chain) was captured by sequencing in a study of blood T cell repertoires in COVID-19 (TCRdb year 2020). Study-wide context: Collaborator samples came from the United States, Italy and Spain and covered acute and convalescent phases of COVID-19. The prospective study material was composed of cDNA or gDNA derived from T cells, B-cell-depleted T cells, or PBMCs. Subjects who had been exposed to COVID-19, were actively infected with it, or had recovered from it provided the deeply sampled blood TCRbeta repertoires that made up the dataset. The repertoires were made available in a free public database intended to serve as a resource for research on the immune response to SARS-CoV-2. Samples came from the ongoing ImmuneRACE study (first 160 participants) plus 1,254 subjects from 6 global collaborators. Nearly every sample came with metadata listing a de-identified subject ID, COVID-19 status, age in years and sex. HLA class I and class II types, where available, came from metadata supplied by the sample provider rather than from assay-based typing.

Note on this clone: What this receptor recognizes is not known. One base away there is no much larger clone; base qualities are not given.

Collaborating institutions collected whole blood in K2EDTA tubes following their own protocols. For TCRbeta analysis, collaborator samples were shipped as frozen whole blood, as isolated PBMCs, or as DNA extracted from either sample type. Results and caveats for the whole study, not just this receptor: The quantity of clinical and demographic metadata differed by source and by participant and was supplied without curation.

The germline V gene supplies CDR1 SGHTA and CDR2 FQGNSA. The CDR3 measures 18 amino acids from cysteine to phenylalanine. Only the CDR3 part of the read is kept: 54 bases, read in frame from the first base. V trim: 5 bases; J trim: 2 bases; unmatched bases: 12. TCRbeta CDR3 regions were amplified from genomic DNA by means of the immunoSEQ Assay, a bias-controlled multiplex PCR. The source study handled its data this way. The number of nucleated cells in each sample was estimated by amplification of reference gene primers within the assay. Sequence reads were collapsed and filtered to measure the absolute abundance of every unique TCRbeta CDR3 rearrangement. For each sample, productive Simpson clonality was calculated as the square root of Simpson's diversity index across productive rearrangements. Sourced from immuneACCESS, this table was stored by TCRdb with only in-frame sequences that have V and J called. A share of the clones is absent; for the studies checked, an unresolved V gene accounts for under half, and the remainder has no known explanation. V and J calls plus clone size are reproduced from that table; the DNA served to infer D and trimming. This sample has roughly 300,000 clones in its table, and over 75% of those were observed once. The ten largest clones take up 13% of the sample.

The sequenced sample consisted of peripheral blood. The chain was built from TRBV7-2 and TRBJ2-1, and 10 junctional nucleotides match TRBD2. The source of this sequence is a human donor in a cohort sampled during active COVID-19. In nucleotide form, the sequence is TGTGCCAGCAGCCTTTACCGACCACTAGCGGGAACCTACAATGAGCAGTTCTTC. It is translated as CASSLYRPLAGTYNEQFF.